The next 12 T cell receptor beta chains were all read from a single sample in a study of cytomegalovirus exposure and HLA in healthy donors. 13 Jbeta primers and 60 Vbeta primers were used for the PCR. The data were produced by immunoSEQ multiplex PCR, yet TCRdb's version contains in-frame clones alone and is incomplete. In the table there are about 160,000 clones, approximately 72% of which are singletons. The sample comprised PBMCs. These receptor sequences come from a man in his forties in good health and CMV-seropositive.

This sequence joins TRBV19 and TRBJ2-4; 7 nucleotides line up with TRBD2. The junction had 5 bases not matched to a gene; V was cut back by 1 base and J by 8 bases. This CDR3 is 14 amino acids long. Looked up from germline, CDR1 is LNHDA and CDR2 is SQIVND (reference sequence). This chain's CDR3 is CASSIGAGRDIQYF. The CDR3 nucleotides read TGTGCCAGTAGTATAGGGGCAGGGAGGGACATTCAGTACTTC.

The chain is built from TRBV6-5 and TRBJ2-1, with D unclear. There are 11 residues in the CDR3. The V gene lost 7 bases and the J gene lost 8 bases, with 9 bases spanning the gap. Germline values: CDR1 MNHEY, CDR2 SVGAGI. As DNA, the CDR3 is TGTGCCAGCACCCTTCAGGATGAGCAGTTCTTC. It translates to CASTLQDEQFF.

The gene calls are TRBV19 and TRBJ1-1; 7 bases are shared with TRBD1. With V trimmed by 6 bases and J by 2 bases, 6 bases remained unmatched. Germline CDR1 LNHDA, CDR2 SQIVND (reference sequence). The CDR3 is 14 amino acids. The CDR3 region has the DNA TGTGCCAGTAGGGATTACAGGGGAAACACTGAAGCTTTCTTT. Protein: CASRDYRGNTEAFF. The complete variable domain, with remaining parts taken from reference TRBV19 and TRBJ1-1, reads DGGITQSPKYLFRKEGQNVTLSCEQNLNHDAMYWYRQDPGQGLRLIYYSQIVNDFQKGDIAEGYSVSREKKESFPLTVTSAQKNPTAFYLCASRDYRGNTEAFFGQGTRLTVV.

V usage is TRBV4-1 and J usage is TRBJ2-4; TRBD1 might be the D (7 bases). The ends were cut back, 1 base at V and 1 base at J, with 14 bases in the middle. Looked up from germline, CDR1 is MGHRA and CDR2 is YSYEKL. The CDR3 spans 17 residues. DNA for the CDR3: TGCGCCAGCAGCCAAGGAACAGGGGCGGGGGCCAAAAACATTCAGTACTTC. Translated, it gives CASSQGTGAGAKNIQYF.

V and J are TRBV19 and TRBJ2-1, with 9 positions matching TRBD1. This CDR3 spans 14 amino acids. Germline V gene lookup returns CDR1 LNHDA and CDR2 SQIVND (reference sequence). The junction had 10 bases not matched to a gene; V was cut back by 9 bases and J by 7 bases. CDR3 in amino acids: CASVPGTGRNEQFF. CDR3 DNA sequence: TGTGCCAGCGTCCCCGGGACAGGGAGGAATGAGCAGTTCTTC.

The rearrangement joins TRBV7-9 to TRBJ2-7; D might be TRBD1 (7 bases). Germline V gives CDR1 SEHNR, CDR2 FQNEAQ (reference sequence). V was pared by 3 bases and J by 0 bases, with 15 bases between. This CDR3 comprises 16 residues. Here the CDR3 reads CASSFLQGTDSYEQYF. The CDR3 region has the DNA TGTGCCAGCAGCTTCCTACAGGGGACTGACTCCTACGAGCAGTACTTC.

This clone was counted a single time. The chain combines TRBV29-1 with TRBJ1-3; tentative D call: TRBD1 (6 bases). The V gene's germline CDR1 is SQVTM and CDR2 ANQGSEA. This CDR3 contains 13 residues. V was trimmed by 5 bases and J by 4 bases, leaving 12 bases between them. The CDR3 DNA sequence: TGCAGCGTTCAACCGGACAGCGGAAACACCATATATTTT. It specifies CSVQPDSGNTIYF.

CDR3 nucleotides: TGTGCCAGCAGCTCTCCAGCGGGGGCGAGGACCGGGGAGCTGTTTTTT. This gives the protein CASSSPAGARTGELFF. The V call is TRBV7-2, the J call TRBJ2-2; 8 nucleotides align to TRBD2. Germline V gene lookup returns CDR1 SGHTA and CDR2 FQGNSA. The CDR3 length is 16 residues. Trimming at V came to 4 bases and at J to 5 bases, leaving 9 bases not matched to a gene.

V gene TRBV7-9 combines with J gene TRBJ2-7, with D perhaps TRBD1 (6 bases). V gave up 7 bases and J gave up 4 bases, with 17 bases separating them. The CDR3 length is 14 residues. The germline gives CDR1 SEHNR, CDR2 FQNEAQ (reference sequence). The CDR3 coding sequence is TGTGCCAGCACCCGAGGGAACAGGGAATACGAGCAGTACTTC. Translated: CASTRGNREYEQYF. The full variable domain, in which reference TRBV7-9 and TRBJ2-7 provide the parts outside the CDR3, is DTGVSQNPRHKITKRGQNVTFRCDPISEHNRLYWYRQTLGQGPEFLTYFQNEAQLEKSRLLSDRFSAERPKGSFSTLEIQRTEQGDSAMYLCASTRGNREYEQYFGPGTRLTVT.

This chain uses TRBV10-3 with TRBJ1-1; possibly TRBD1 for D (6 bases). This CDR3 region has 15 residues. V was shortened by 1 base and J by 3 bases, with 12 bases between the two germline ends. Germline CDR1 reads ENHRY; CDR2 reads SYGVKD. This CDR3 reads CAISELRQVDTEAFF. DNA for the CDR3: TGTGCCATCAGTGAGTTGAGACAGGTGGACACTGAAGCTTTCTTT.

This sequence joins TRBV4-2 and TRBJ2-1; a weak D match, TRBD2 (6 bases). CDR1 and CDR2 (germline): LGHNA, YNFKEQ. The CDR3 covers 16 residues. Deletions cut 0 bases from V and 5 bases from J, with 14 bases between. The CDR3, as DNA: TGTGCCAGCAGCCAAGATGGGGACTCTTTGAACAATGAGCAGTTCTTC. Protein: CASSQDGDSLNNEQFF.

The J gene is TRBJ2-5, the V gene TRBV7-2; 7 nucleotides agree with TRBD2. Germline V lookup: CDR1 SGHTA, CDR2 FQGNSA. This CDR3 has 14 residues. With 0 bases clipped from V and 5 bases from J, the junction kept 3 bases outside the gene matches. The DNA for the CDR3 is TGTGCCAGCAGCTTAGCGGGGGGGGTGGAGACCCAGTACTTC. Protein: CASSLAGGVETQYF.